The T cell receptor (beta chain) described here comes from a study of beta chain features in type 1 diabetes. The overall study: Patient and healthy donor groups were alike in age, gender and cell yields. General observations from the study: In comparison with healthy donors, patients had naive, central memory and Treg TCRB repertoires that appeared more similar. Researchers report that Type 1 diabetes patients had moderately but significantly shorter TCRB CDR3s across all four CD4+ subsets.

CD45RO/CCR7/CD25/CD127/CD95/CD27 separated CD4+ naive, central memory, regulatory and stem cell-like memory cells by sorting. This clone showed up just a few times. The antigen is undetermined. The CDR3 is 12 amino acids. Deletions cut 4 bases from V and 1 base from J, with 5 bases between. Germline CDR1 SQVTM, CDR2 ANQGSEA. What was sequenced were expressed TCRB transcripts, since all of the isolated RNA had been reverse transcribed. Some clones are missing from TCRdb's copy, which holds only in-frame ones; the method was immunoSEQ multiplex PCR. The sample carries 160,000 or so clones, around 63% recorded once.

The sequence was collected from a man aged 25-40 years with type 1 diabetes. The sample consisted of naive CD4+ T cells from blood. The V and J genes are TRBV29-1 and TRBJ1-5, with D hard to call. CDR3 DNA: TGCAGCGTTGCTGACAGCAATCAGCCCCAGCATTTT. Protein product: CSVADSNQPQHF. The full variable domain, rest sourced from reference TRBV29-1 and TRBJ1-5, is SAVISQKPSRDICQRGTSLTIQCQVDSQVTMMFWYRQQPGQSLTLIATANQGSEATYESGFVIDKFPISRPNLTFSTLTVSNMSPEDSSIYLCSVADSNQPQHFGDGTRLSIL.